This is a list of T cell receptor beta chains from one sample in a study of cytomegalovirus exposure and HLA in healthy donors. Only in-frame clones appear in the TCRdb table, and some are missing; sequencing was by immunoSEQ multiplex PCR. This sample has 100,000 or so clones, with roughly two thirds found just once. Sequencing used PBMCs. Source of these receptors: a man aged 25 to 40 in good health and CMV-seronegative. Both conserved end residues are part of each CDR3. The D gene is left open where the match is weak. Only some rows state a clone size, as once, few, many or a class for expanded clones.

14,TRBJ1-2,NA,NA,TRBV5-6,CASSLRGGPYGYTF,TGTGCCAGCAGCTTGCGCGGGGGCCCCTATGGCTACACCTTC
16,TRBJ2-3,NA,TRBD1,TRBV4-1,CASSQGLTGRADTQYF,TGCGCCAGCAGCCAAGGGTTGACAGGGCGGGCAGATACGCAGTATTTT
13,TRBJ2-3,NA,NA,TRBV6-5,CASSLTSTDTQYF,TGTGCCAGCAGCCTGACAAGCACAGATACGCAGTATTTT
15,TRBJ2-7,NA,NA,TRBV5-4,CASSLAGRHPYEQYF,TGTGCCAGCAGCTTGGCAGGCAGACATCCCTACGAGCAGTACTTC
17,TRBJ2-2,NA,NA,TRBV19,CASNAPSVGLNTGELFF,TGTGCCAGTAACGCCCCCAGCGTGGGGCTAAACACCGGGGAGCTGTTTTTT
14,TRBJ2-1,NA,NA,TRBV2,CASSGGSFYNEQFF,TGTGCCAGCAGTGGAGGGTCGTTTTACAATGAGCAGTTCTTC
12,TRBJ2-7,NA,NA,TRBV6-1,CASSPGTYEQYF,TGTGCCAGCAGTCCAGGTACCTACGAGCAGTACTTC
15,TRBJ2-5,NA,TRBD1,TRBV4-1,CASSQELSGGRTQYF,TGCGCCAGCAGCCAAGAGTTGTCAGGGGGCCGGACCCAGTACTTC
15,TRBJ2-7,NA,TRBD2,TRBV28,CASSTGLAASGEQYF,TGTGCCAGCAGTACCGGACTAGCGGCGTCCGGCGAGCAGTACTTC
15,TRBJ2-2,NA,NA,TRBV28,CASIRRGAPTGELFF,TGTGCCAGCATTAGGAGGGGAGCCCCGACCGGGGAGCTGTTTTTT
17,TRBJ2-1,NA,TRBD2,TRBV6-1,CASSVISGRGAWDEQFF,TGTGCCAGCAGTGTTATAAGCGGGAGGGGGGCTTGGGATGAGCAGTTCTTC
14,TRBJ2-1,NA,TRBD1,TRBV5-1,CASSWGQGINEQFF,TGCGCCAGCAGCTGGGGACAGGGGATCAATGAGCAGTTCTTC
12,TRBJ2-1,NA,TRBD2,TRBV29-1,CSVAGGPLEQFF,TGCAGCGTGGCGGGAGGGCCTTTAGAGCAGTTCTTC
15,TRBJ2-5,NA,TRBD2,TRBV2,CASSGTSGPQETQYF,TGTGCCAGCAGCGGGACTAGCGGGCCTCAAGAGACCCAGTACTTC
15,TRBJ1-6,NA,NA,TRBV5-6,CASSLGTVRNSPLHF,TGTGCCAGCAGCTTGGGGACAGTTCGTAATTCACCCCTCCACTTT
12,TRBJ2-7,NA,NA,TRBV2,CASSRQAYEQYF,TGTGCCAGCAGTCGACAGGCCTACGAGCAGTACTTC
14,TRBJ1-4,NA,NA,TRBV5-1,CASSPTATNEKLFF,TGCGCCAGCAGTCCGACAGCAACTAATGAAAAACTGTTTTTT
13,TRBJ1-5,NA,NA,TRBV30,CAWSLGRNQPQHF,TGTGCCTGGAGTTTGGGGAGAAATCAGCCCCAGCATTTT
19,TRBJ1-3,few,NA,TRBV7-2,CASSLARYRDGFSGNTIYF,TGTGCCAGCAGCTTAGCGCGTTACCGCGACGGGTTCTCTGGAAACACCATATATTTT
13,TRBJ2-3,few,NA,TRBV11-3,CASSLQPGDTQYF,TGTGCCAGCAGCTTACAGCCGGGAGATACGCAGTATTTT
16,TRBJ2-1,NA,TRBD2,TRBV6-5,CASSYSGTSGRNEQFF,TGTGCCAGCAGTTACTCCGGGACTAGCGGGAGGAATGAGCAGTTCTTC
15,TRBJ2-7,NA,TRBD2,TRBV7-2,CASSLQASGRHEQYF,TGTGCCAGCAGCTTACAGGCTAGCGGGAGACACGAGCAGTACTTC
11,TRBJ2-7,once,NA,TRBV25-1,CASSEGARAHF,TGTGCCAGCAGTGAAGGAGCGCGAGCGCACTTC
15,TRBJ2-6,once,NA,TRBV6-1,CASSGKHPGANGLTF,TGTGCCAGCAGTGGAAAACACCCTGGGGCCAACGGCCTGACTTTC
13,TRBJ2-7,NA,TRBD1,TRBV5-1,CASSLGQGGEQYF,TGCGCCAGCAGCTTGGGACAGGGCGGCGAGCAGTACTTC
15,TRBJ2-1,NA,NA,TRBV9,CASSVTGDTFNEQFF,TGTGCCAGCAGCGTAACCGGGGATACATTCAATGAGCAGTTCTTC
13,TRBJ1-5,NA,NA,TRBV19,CASSNRENQPQHF,TGTGCCAGTAGTAACAGGGAGAATCAGCCCCAGCATTTT
15,TRBJ2-1,once,NA,TRBV9,CASSVTPRTYNEQFF,TGTGCCAGCAGCGTAACCCCGAGGACCTACAATGAGCAGTTCTTC
15,TRBJ1-3,NA,NA,TRBV5-1,CASAVGEISGNTIYF,TGCGCCAGCGCTGTAGGGGAAATCTCTGGAAACACCATATATTTT
16,TRBJ1-3,NA,TRBD1,TRBV7-2,CASSLGPGQGGNTIYF,TGTGCCAGCAGCTTAGGCCCTGGACAGGGCGGAAACACCATATATTTT
13,TRBJ2-5,few,TRBD1,TRBV7-2,CASSGDRGETQYF,TGTGCCAGCAGCGGGGACAGGGGAGAGACCCAGTACTTC
16,TRBJ2-3,NA,TRBD2,TRBV5-8,CASSERTSGFRDTQYF,TGTGCCAGCAGCGAAAGGACTAGCGGGTTTCGGGATACGCAGTATTTT
16,TRBJ2-1,NA,NA,TRBV19,CASSIVSGASYNEQFF,TGTGCCAGTAGTATAGTCTCAGGGGCCTCCTACAATGAGCAGTTCTTC
12,TRBJ1-2,few,NA,TRBV19,CASSSSNYGYTF,TGTGCCAGTTCATCGAGTAACTATGGCTACACCTTC
14,TRBJ2-7,NA,NA,TRBV27,CASSSQGKRYEQYF,TGTGCCAGCAGTTCCCAGGGGAAAAGGTACGAGCAGTACTTC
16,TRBJ2-1,NA,TRBD2,TRBV5-1,CASSLRPGGRVDEQFF,TGCGCCAGCAGCTTACGCCCGGGAGGGAGGGTAGATGAGCAGTTCTTC
16,TRBJ2-4,NA,NA,TRBV7-6,CASSLKVGGAENIQYF,TGTGCCAGCAGCTTAAAGGTTGGGGGCGCGGAGAACATTCAGTACTTC
16,TRBJ2-7,NA,TRBD1,TRBV5-4,CASSRAGTGVSYEQYF,TGTGCCAGCAGTCGAGCCGGGACAGGGGTGTCCTACGAGCAGTACTTC
15,TRBJ1-2,NA,TRBD1,TRBV27,CASSHRGRVHLGYTF,TGTGCCAGTTCTCACAGGGGGCGCGTTCATCTTGGCTACACCTTC
15,TRBJ1-2,NA,TRBD1,TRBV5-4,CASSRPRDSHYGYTF,TGTGCCAGCAGTCGCCCCCGGGACAGCCACTATGGCTACACCTTC
17,TRBJ1-3,few,NA,TRBV5-6,CASSSERGRNWGNTIYF,TGTGCCAGCAGTTCCGAAAGGGGCAGAAACTGGGGAAACACCATATATTTT
14,TRBJ1-4,NA,TRBD1,TRBV29-1,CSVFEGARGEKLFF,TGCAGCGTTTTTGAGGGGGCGCGGGGTGAAAAACTGTTTTTT
15,TRBJ2-1,NA,TRBD2,TRBV5-1,CASSYLAGVFNEQFF,TGCGCCAGCAGCTACCTAGCGGGAGTATTTAATGAGCAGTTCTTC
13,TRBJ1-1,NA,TRBD1,TRBV7-9,CASSFTGGTEAFF,TGTGCCAGCAGCTTTACAGGGGGCACTGAAGCTTTCTTT
16,TRBJ1-2,few,TRBD1,TRBV28,CASSGTGGDRARGYTF,TGTGCCAGCAGTGGCACTGGGGGCGACAGGGCTCGGGGCTACACCTTC
16,TRBJ2-1,NA,TRBD2,TRBV11-2,CASSLLSLTSGRVQFF,TGTGCCAGCAGCTTATTGAGTCTGACTAGCGGGCGGGTCCAGTTCTTC
15,TRBJ2-2,few,NA,TRBV28,CASSPSVHNTGELFF,TGTGCCAGCAGTCCCTCCGTACATAACACCGGGGAGCTGTTTTTT
14,TRBJ1-1,NA,NA,TRBV12-5,CASGLGASNTEAFF,TGTGCTAGTGGTTTGGGGGCGTCCAACACTGAAGCTTTCTTT
15,TRBJ2-7,NA,NA,TRBV2,CASSERGRLTYEQYF,TGTGCCAGCAGTGAAAGGGGCCGGCTGACCTACGAGCAGTACTTC
15,TRBJ1-5,NA,NA,TRBV19,CASSIWAAVNQPQHF,TGTGCCAGTAGTATCTGGGCAGCGGTGAATCAGCCCCAGCATTTT
16,TRBJ1-3,once,NA,TRBV15,CATSRDPTGSGNTIYF,TGTGCCACCAGCAGAGATCCAACAGGCTCTGGAAACACCATATATTTT
15,TRBJ2-7,NA,NA,TRBV28,CASSELGSATYEQYF,TGTGCCAGCAGCGAATTGGGTAGCGCCACCTACGAGCAGTACTTC
17,TRBJ2-2,few,NA,TRBV19,CASRFPSEIYNTGELFF,TGTGCCAGTAGATTCCCTTCTGAGATTTACAACACCGGGGAGCTGTTTTTT
14,TRBJ2-1,NA,TRBD2,TRBV6-1,CASSESGRAGEQFF,TGTGCCAGCAGTGAGAGCGGGAGGGCGGGTGAGCAGTTCTTC
12,TRBJ2-1,NA,TRBD2,TRBV7-3,CASSLGGGEQFF,TGTGCCAGCAGCTTAGGGGGGGGTGAGCAGTTCTTC
16,TRBJ2-1,NA,TRBD2,TRBV2,CASSETSGTGYNEQFF,TGTGCCAGCAGTGAGACTAGCGGGACGGGCTACAATGAGCAGTTCTTC
14,TRBJ1-2,NA,NA,TRBV28,CASSLPVTSEGYTF,TGTGCCAGCAGTTTACCGGTAACCTCTGAGGGCTACACCTTC
12,TRBJ2-1,NA,TRBD2,TRBV28,CASSSGRAAQFF,TGTGCCAGCAGTAGCGGGAGGGCCGCACAGTTCTTC
15,TRBJ2-6,once,NA,TRBV2,CASSEGGAGANVLTF,TGTGCCAGCAGTGAAGGCGGGGCCGGGGCCAACGTCCTGACTTTC